These 27 T cell receptor beta chains were all obtained from the same sample, sequenced in a study of CD8+CD57+ T cells in acquired aplastic anemia. Using genomic DNA as the template, TCR beta VDJ and CDR3 profiling was carried out. TCRdb fed the reads into MiXCR, producing one record per CDR3 protein. This sample has hundreds of thousands of distinct CDR3 sequences; 65% to 80% occur once, and the top ten carry 4%. The sample was sorted CD4+, CD8+, or CD8+CD57+ T cells (not recorded which) from PBMCs. Receptor source: a human donor in good health, serving as a control.

This clonotype has a count of ten or more. This chain joins TRBV19 and TRBJ2-5, with D possibly being TRBD1 (5 bases). Trimming pared 5 bases from V and 2 bases from J, leaving 12 bases between. Germline CDR1 reads LNHDA; CDR2 reads SQIVND (reference sequence). This CDR3 is 14 amino acids long. CDR3 sequence reads: CASSGTGPQETQYF. The CDR3 coding sequence is TGTGCCAGTAGTGGAACAGGCCCACAAGAGACCCAGTACTTC.

Notes on this clonotype: As the CDR3 is not closed by the conserved phenylalanine or tryptophan, this likely results from a read error. Because the CDR3's place on the DNA is in doubt, the DNA is left out and the CDR3 is given as listed by TCRdb. J is TRBJ2-5 and V is TRBV19; TRBD2 is the table's D call, not checked against the DNA. From its first to its last residue, the CDR3 has 14 amino acids. Germline V gene data show CDR1 as LNHDA and CDR2 as SQIVND (reference sequence). CDR3 loop: CASRRTSGEETQDL.

The chain employs TRBV7-3 and TRBJ2-3, with D tentatively TRBD2 (6 bases). Trimming removed 4 bases at V and 11 bases at J, with 25 bases between. Germline V gives CDR1 SGHTA, CDR2 FQGTGA. This CDR3 contains 16 residues. The DNA for the CDR3 is TGTGCCAGCAGCTCCGGTGTGCGGACTATACCAGAGAAGCAGTATTTT. The encoded protein is CASSSGVRTIPEKQYF.

The chain uses TRBV5-4 and TRBJ1-1, with unresolved D. Germline values: CDR1 SGHNT, CDR2 YYREEE (reference sequence). Trimming removed 6 bases at V and 3 bases at J, with 12 bases between. CDR3 length equals 13 residues. CDR3 sequence reads: CASTRSTDTEAFF. Here the CDR3 DNA reads TGTGCCAGCACCCGGAGCACAGACACTGAAGCTTTCTTT.

About this clonotype: Relative to the germline gene, one junction end is altered; a read error may explain this. This chain uses TRBV12-5 with TRBJ1-5, with a possible D match to TRBD1 (6 bases). Looked up from germline, CDR1 is LGHNT and CDR2 is FRNRAP. The CDR3 has 13 amino acids. The CDR3 region is CASGPGEVETTIF. The DNA of the CDR3 is TGTGCTAGTGGCCCAGGGGAGGTGGAGACAACGATTTTT. Full variable domain (outside the CDR3, taken from reference TRBV12-5 and TRBJ1-5): DARVTQTPRHKVTEMGQEVTMRCQPILGHNTVFWYRQTMMQGLELLAYFRNRAPLDDSGMPKDRFSAEMPDATLATLKIQPSEPRDSAVYFCASGPGEVETTIFGDGTRLSIL.

The CDR3 DNA reads as TGCGCCAGCAGCCAAGACCCGGACAGGCCAACTAATGAAAAACTGTTTTTT. It is translated as CASSQDPDRPTNEKLFF. This chain connects TRBV4-1 to TRBJ1-4; 7 bases align to TRBD1. V gave up 0 bases and J gave up 0 bases; unmatched junction bases: 4. The CDR3 totals 17 residues. The V gene's germline CDR1 is MGHRA and CDR2 YSYEKL.

The chain is built from TRBV4-2 and TRBJ1-2, with a possible D match to TRBD1 (6 bases). V lost 6 bases, J lost 8 bases, and 16 bases lay in between. CDR3 length: 13 amino acids. Germline CDR1 and CDR2: LGHNA and YNFKEQ. DNA of the CDR3: TGTGCCAGCAGTGATGGGACACTCCTCGGCTACACCTTC. Protein: CASSDGTLLGYTF.

V gene TRBV10-2 combines with J gene TRBJ2-7; TRBD1 agrees at 10 bases. Germline CDR1 WSHSY, CDR2 SAAADI. With 6 bases clipped from V and 1 base from J, the junction kept 6 bases outside the gene matches. The CDR3 sequence is 15 residues long. The CDR3 loop reads CASRGWDRGSYEQYF. In DNA form, the CDR3 reads TGCGCCAGCAGGGGTTGGGACAGGGGTTCCTACGAGCAGTACTTC.

V usage is TRBV10-3 and J usage is TRBJ1-2; no clear D. The CDR3 is 13 residues long. Germline CDR1 ENHRY, CDR2 SYGVKD. V was pared by 4 bases and J by 4 bases, with 10 bases between. The CDR3 nucleotides read TGTGCCATCAGTGGCATTAGGACCTATGGCTACACCTTC. Residues: CAISGIRTYGYTF.

The V gene is TRBV9, the J gene TRBJ2-3; 12 bases fit TRBD1. CDR1 and CDR2 from the germline V gene are SGDLS and YYNGEE. Trimming took 4 bases from V and 12 from J; bases not matched to a gene: 12. The CDR3 has 15 residues. CDR3 sequence reads: CASSFGTGGAGIQYF. CDR3 DNA sequence: TGTGCCAGCAGCTTCGGGACAGGGGGCGCGGGGATACAGTATTTT. Full variable domain (rest looked up from reference TRBV9 and TRBJ2-3): DSGVTQTPKHLITATGQRVTLRCSPRSGDLSVYWYQQSLDQGLQFLIQYYNGEERAKGNILERFSAQQFPDLHSELNLSSLELGDSALYFCASSFGTGGAGIQYFGPGTRLTVL.

This clonotype was found many times. The rearrangement uses TRBV7-2 and TRBJ2-3, with D hard to call. The CDR3 sequence is 15 residues long. CDR1 is SGHTA, CDR2 FQGNSA, per germline. V dropped 5 bases and J dropped 1 base, with 13 bases sitting between them. CDR3 protein: CASSPRRGGTDTQYF. Written as DNA, the CDR3 is TGTGCCAGCAGCCCCCGCAGAGGTGGCACAGATACGCAGTATTTT.

This clonotype has just a few counts. The rearrangement links TRBV15 to TRBJ2-7; TRBD2 aligns across 11 bases. The CDR3 has 18 amino acids. Germline trimming cut 2 bases from V and 6 bases from J; bases unmatched to any gene: 15. Germline assignment: CDR1 LNHNV and CDR2 YYDKDF (reference sequence). The CDR3 region has the DNA TGTGCCACCAGCAGACCCTCCGGTCTAGCGGGAGGAGTCGGCGAGCAGTACTTC. It encodes CATSRPSGLAGGVGEQYF.

Of note for this clonotype: This is likely a read error, given that the CDR3 carries no conserved phenylalanine or tryptophan at its end. The chain carries TRBV7-2 and TRBJ1-2; tentative D call: TRBD1 (5 bases). The CDR3 loop spans 12 amino acids. Germline loops: CDR1 SGHTA, CDR2 FQGNSA. The CDR3 DNA sequence: TGTGCCGGCAGCCAGCTAGGTACAGGTTACACCCTC. Translating it yields CAGSQLGTGYTL.

This clonotype has a single count. Germline and junction disagree at one end, which may indicate a read error. The V call is TRBV10-2, the J call TRBJ2-1; TRBD2 aligns across 7 bases. CDR1 WSHSY and CDR2 SAAADI come from the germline V gene. There are 18 residues in the CDR3. CDR3 amino acids: CASSDGASGDSSYIGQGF. The CDR3 nucleotides read TGCGCCAGCAGTGACGGGGCTAGCGGCGACTCCTCTTACATTGGGCAGGGCTTC.

V and J are TRBV9 and TRBJ1-2; 7 nucleotides match TRBD1. V shed 9 bases, J shed 11 bases, and the junction held 22 bases outside the gene matches. This CDR3 contains 15 residues. Germline V gene lookup returns CDR1 SGDLS and CDR2 YYNGEE. The DNA of the CDR3 is TGTGCCACTACCGACAGGGCGGGGACCTACGAGCAGTACACCTTC. This codes for CATTDRAGTYEQYTF.

This clonotype was observed a single time. At one end the junction does not follow the germline gene, possibly because of a read error. The chain carries TRBV10-2 and TRBJ2-7; D remains unclear. Per germline, CDR1 WSHSY and CDR2 SAAADI. The CDR3 contains 13 residues. The chain's CDR3 is CASSFTSTYTQYF. In DNA form, the CDR3 reads TGCGCCAGCAGCTTCACATCGACCTACACGCAGTACTTT.

In regard to this clonotype: A read error may account for a junction end that differs from germline. The chain joins TRBV5-4 to TRBJ2-2; D is possibly TRBD1 or TRBD2 (5 bases each). The germline CDR1 and CDR2 sequences are SGHNT and YYREEE (reference sequence). The CDR3 is 16 amino acids. DNA for the CDR3: TGTGCCAGCAGCGTGGACGGGGACGCGAACACCGGGGAGCTGTTCTTT. It translates to CASSVDGDANTGELFF.

A few counts support this clonotype. The V gene is TRBV19, the J gene TRBJ1-1; TRBD1 agrees at 7 bases. The germline V gene has CDR1 LNHDA and CDR2 SQIVND (reference sequence). The CDR3 has 14 amino acids. The junction had 7 bases not matched to a gene; V was cut back by 8 bases and J by 1 base. CDR3 sequence reads: CASRDSQWNTEAFF. The CDR3 DNA reads as TGTGCCAGTCGGGACAGCCAATGGAACACTGAAGCTTTCTTT. Filled out from reference TRBV19 and TRBJ1-1, the complete variable domain reads DGGITQSPKYLFRKEGQNVTLSCEQNLNHDAMYWYRQDPGQGLRLIYYSQIVNDFQKGDIAEGYSVSREKKESFPLTVTSAQKNPTAFYLCASRDSQWNTEAFFGQGTRLTVV.

The chain is built from TRBV5-1 and TRBJ1-6, with 7 positions matching TRBD1. This CDR3 is 15 amino acids long. Germline V gene lookup returns CDR1 SGHRS and CDR2 YFSETQ. V was clipped by 3 bases and J by 9 bases; unmatched bases: 9. The CDR3 nucleotides read TGCGCCAGCAGCTGGGACGGGCAGGGGGTTTCACCCCTCCACTTT. The encoded protein is CASSWDGQGVSPLHF. Combining the CDR3 with reference TRBV5-1 and TRBJ1-6 gives the whole variable domain KAGVTQTPRYLIKTRGQQVTLSCSPISGHRSVSWYQQTPGQGLQFLFEYFSETQRNKGNFPGRFSGRQFSNSRSEMNVSTLELGDSALYLCASSWDGQGVSPLHFGNGTRLTVT.

This clonotype was recorded at least ten times. The chain employs TRBV10-3 and TRBJ1-5, with 11 bases that match TRBD1. CDR1 is ENHRY and CDR2 is SYGVKD in the germline V gene. The CDR3 is made up of 15 amino acids. J lost 4 bases, V lost 5 bases, and 4 bases had no gene match. In nucleotides, the CDR3 is TGTGCCATCAGTCGAGGGACAGGGGGTAATCAGCCCCAGCATTTT. Its protein is CAISRGTGGNQPQHF.

Concerning this clonotype itself: Germline is not matched at one junction end, which may reflect a read error. The rearrangement joins TRBV5-1 to TRBJ1-6, with 7 bases aligning to TRBD1. The germline V gene encodes CDR1 SGHRS and CDR2 YFSETQ. This CDR3 is 16 amino acids long. The CDR3 sequence: CASSSGQTDGNSPLHF. The CDR3 DNA sequence: TGTGCCAGCAGCTCGGGACAGACAGATGGGAATTCACCCCTCCACTTT. The whole variable domain, filled in from reference TRBV5-1 and TRBJ1-6, reads KAGVTQTPRYLIKTRGQQVTLSCSPISGHRSVSWYQQTPGQGLQFLFEYFSETQRNKGNFPGRFSGRQFSNSRSEMNVSTLELGDSALYLCASSSGQTDGNSPLHFGNGTRLTVT.

In the case of this clonotype: The conserved phenylalanine or tryptophan is not found at the CDR3 terminus, so this likely reflects a read error. Because the CDR3's place on the DNA is in doubt, the DNA is left out and the CDR3 is given as listed by TCRdb. The rearrangement uses TRBV2 and TRBJ2-5; the D call of TRBD1 is as the table states it, not checked on the DNA. Counting both end residues, the CDR3 totals 15 amino acids. Germline V gene sequence: CDR1 SNHLY, CDR2 FYNNEI. This CDR3 reads CASILDVKTEAFFGQ.

The chain uses TRBV7-9 and TRBJ1-1, with D unresolved. V lost 5 bases to trimming and J lost 7 bases, with 5 bases between them. Germline V CDR1 and CDR2: SEHNR, FQNEAQ (reference sequence). The length of the CDR3 is 10 residues. CDR3 coding DNA: TGTGCCAGCAGCGTCAGTGAAGCTTTCTTT. This encodes CASSVSEAFF.

This clonotype was recorded at least ten times. The chain employs TRBV7-2 and TRBJ2-3; perhaps TRBD1 as D (6 bases). The CDR3 spans 15 residues. Germline CDR1 and CDR2: SGHTA and FQGNSA. Trimming pared 1 base from V and 4 bases from J, leaving 12 bases between. The CDR3 sequence is CASSLDHRASDTQYF. CDR3 sequence (DNA): TGTGCCAGCAGCTTAGATCACAGGGCCTCAGATACGCAGTATTTT.

This clonotype was seen ten or more times. The chain has TRBV12-3 or TRBV12-4 and TRBJ2-1, with TRBD2 matching over 13 bases. The V gene end was trimmed by 5 bases and the J gene end by 8 bases; junction bases not matched to a gene: 12. This CDR3 is 17 amino acids long. The CDR3 region is CASSTYTSGGAWDEQFF. In DNA form, the CDR3 reads TGTGCCAGCAGTACCTACACTAGCGGGGGGGCCTGGGATGAGCAGTTCTTC.

This clonotype appeared once. This chain uses TRBV30 with TRBJ2-7, with 8 bases identical to TRBD2. The CDR3 runs 15 residues. J lost 1 base, V lost 1 base, and 6 bases had no gene match. The germline CDR1 and CDR2 sequences are GTSNPN and SVGIG (reference sequence). The CDR3 nucleotides are TGTGCCTGGAGTGCGGCAGCGGGGGATTCCTACGAGCAGTACTTC. Encoded protein: CAWSAAAGDSYEQYF.

The rearrangement uses TRBV10-3 and TRBJ2-3, with a possible D match to TRBD2 (6 bases). There are 15 residues in the CDR3. V was pared by 10 bases and J by 3 bases, with 20 bases between. Germline CDR1 is ENHRY and CDR2 is SYGVKD. The CDR3 sequence is CATDKEGRRTDTQYF. The CDR3 coding sequence is TGTGCCACCGACAAGGAGGGGAGGAGAACAGATACGCAGTATTTT.